The T cell receptor (beta chain) described here comes from a study of cytomegalovirus exposure and HLA in healthy donors. The V end lost 2 bases, the J end lost 6 bases, and 14 bases lay between the germline ends. Germline V CDR1 and CDR2: GTSNPN, SVGIG (reference sequence). The CDR3 length is 13 residues. Both 60 Vbeta primers and 13 Jbeta primers went into the PCR. Method: immunoSEQ multiplex PCR; TCRdb's copy keeps in-frame clones and lacks some. The table records about 180,000 clones, around 74% of them present only once. This chain uses TRBV30 with TRBJ2-7; D possibly corresponds to TRBD2 (6 bases). The sample taken for sequencing was PBMCs. This clonotype was obtained from a male donor in good health and CMV-seronegative. Here the CDR3 DNA reads TGTGCCTGGAGTTGGGCGGGATCGGGCGAGCAGTACTTC. Its protein is CAWSWAGSGEQYF.